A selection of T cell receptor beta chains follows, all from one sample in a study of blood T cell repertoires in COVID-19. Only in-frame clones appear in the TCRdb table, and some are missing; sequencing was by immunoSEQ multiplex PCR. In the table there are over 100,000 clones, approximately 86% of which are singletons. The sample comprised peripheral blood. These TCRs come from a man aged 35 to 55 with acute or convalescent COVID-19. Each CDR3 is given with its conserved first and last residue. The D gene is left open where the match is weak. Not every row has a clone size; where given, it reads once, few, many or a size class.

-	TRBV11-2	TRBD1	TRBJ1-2	CASSRTLTGAPLGYGYTF	TGTGCCAGCAGCCGGACCCTGACAGGGGCTCCCCTTGGCTATGGCTACACCTTC
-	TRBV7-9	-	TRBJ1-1	CASSPRGSEAFF	TGTGCCAGCAGCCCCAGAGGGTCTGAAGCTTTCTTT
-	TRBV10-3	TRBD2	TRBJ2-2	CASTLAGNTGELFF	TGTGCCAGCACCTTAGCGGGAAACACCGGGGAGCTGTTTTTT
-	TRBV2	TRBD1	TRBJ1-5	CASSPGQGGQPQHF	TGTGCCAGCAGCCCGGGACAGGGTGGTCAGCCCCAGCATTTT
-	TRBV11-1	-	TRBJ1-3	CASSWDWSSGNTIYF	TGTGCCAGCAGCTGGGACTGGAGCTCTGGAAACACCATATATTTT
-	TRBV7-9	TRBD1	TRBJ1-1	CASSSITRGQTEAFF	TGTGCCAGCAGCTCCATCACCAGGGGGCAGACTGAAGCTTTCTTT
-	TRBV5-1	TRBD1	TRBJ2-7	CASSLDGQGYEQYF	TGCGCCAGCAGCTTGGACGGACAGGGCTACGAGCAGTACTTC
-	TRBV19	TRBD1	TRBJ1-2	CASSTGGALLSNYGYTF	TGTGCCAGTAGTACAGGGGGCGCGTTATTGTCGAACTATGGCTACACCTTC
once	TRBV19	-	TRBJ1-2	CASSWGLQANYGYTF	TGTGCCAGTAGTTGGGGCCTTCAGGCTAACTATGGCTACACCTTC
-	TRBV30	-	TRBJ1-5	CAWSVGTQGLGPQHF	TGTGCCTGGAGTGTAGGAACACAGGGTTTAGGGCCCCAGCATTTT
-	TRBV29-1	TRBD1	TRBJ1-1	CSARAGGAGTEAFF	TGCAGCGCCCGGGCAGGGGGCGCGGGCACTGAAGCTTTCTTT
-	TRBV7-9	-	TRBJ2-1	CASSQNTGASYNEQFF	TGTGCCAGCAGCCAAAACACGGGAGCCTCCTACAATGAGCAGTTCTTC
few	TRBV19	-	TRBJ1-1	CASSDRTQLTEAFF	TGTGCCAGTAGTGACAGGACTCAGCTCACTGAAGCTTTCTTT
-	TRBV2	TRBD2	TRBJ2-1	CASSLRLAEPSFF	TGTGCCAGCAGTCTGAGACTAGCGGAACCCTCGTTCTTC
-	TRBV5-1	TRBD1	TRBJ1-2	CASSFGTDYGYTF	TGCGCCAGCAGCTTCGGGACAGACTATGGCTACACCTTC
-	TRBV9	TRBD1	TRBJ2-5	CASSVGQGAGETQYF	TGTGCCAGCAGCGTCGGACAGGGGGCGGGAGAGACCCAGTACTTC
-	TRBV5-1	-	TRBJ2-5	CASSLDFSYQETQYF	TGCGCCAGCAGCTTGGATTTCTCTTACCAAGAGACCCAGTACTTC
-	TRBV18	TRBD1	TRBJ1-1	CASSPDREYTEAFF	TGTGCCAGCTCACCAGACAGGGAGTACACTGAAGCTTTCTTT
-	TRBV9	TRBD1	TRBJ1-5	CASSVGQGDQPQHF	TGTGCCAGCAGCGTAGGACAGGGTGATCAGCCCCAGCATTTT
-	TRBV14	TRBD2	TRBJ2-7	CASSQARTSGIYEQYF	TGTGCCAGCAGCCAAGCCCGGACTAGCGGGATCTACGAGCAGTACTTC
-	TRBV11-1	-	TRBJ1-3	CASSQNIGVSGNTIYF	TGTGCCAGCAGCCAGAACATAGGGGTCTCTGGAAACACCATATATTTT
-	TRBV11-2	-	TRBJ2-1	CASNPAPPGLAYNEQFF	TGTGCCAGCAACCCAGCCCCTCCAGGGCTGGCCTACAATGAGCAGTTCTTC
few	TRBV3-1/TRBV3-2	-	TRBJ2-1	CASSPNRGGNEQFF	TGTGCCAGCAGCCCTAACAGGGGAGGCAATGAGCAGTTCTTC
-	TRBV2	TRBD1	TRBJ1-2	CASNPSFPGQSYGYTF	TGTGCCAGCAACCCTTCCTTTCCGGGACAGTCCTATGGCTACACCTTC
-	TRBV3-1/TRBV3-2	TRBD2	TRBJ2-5	CASRLSSGGGETQYF	TGTGCCAGCAGACTTTCTAGCGGGGGGGGTGAGACCCAGTACTTC
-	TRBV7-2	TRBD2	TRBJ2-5	CASSLGAGGRQETQYF	TGTGCCAGCAGCTTAGGAGCGGGGGGGCGTCAAGAGACCCAGTACTTC
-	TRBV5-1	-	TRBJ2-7	CASSLELSTRGDEQYF	TGCGCCAGCAGCTTGGAGCTTTCCACCCGAGGAGACGAGCAGTACTTC
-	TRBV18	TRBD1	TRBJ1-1	CASSPIQGAAEAFF	TGTGCCAGCTCGCCAATACAGGGGGCGGCTGAAGCTTTCTTT
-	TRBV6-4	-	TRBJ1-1	CASSLQRTTEAFF	TGTGCCAGCAGCCTACAGAGAACCACTGAAGCTTTCTTT
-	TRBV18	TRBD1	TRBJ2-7	CASSPGQDYEQYF	TGTGCCAGCTCACCGGGACAGGACTACGAGCAGTACTTC
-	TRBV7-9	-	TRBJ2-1	CASSSQDPGNEQFF	TGTGCCAGCAGCTCACAAGACCCGGGGAATGAGCAGTTCTTC
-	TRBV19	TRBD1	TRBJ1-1	CASSPMGTGTPNTEAFF	TGTGCCAGTAGCCCTATGGGGACAGGAACTCCGAACACTGAAGCTTTCTTT
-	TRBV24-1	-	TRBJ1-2	CATSAPVGAIGYGYTF	TGTGCCACCAGTGCCCCCGTAGGGGCCATTGGGTATGGCTACACCTTC
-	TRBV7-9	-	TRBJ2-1	CASRHSVYRRNEQFF	TGTGCCAGCAGACATTCAGTGTATCGGCGGAATGAGCAGTTCTTC
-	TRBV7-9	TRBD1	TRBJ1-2	CASSTGQGSYGYTF	TGTGCCAGCAGCACAGGACAGGGGAGCTATGGCTACACCTTC
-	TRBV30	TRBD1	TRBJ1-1	CAWRGQLNTEAFF	TGTGCCTGGAGGGGACAGCTGAACACTGAAGCTTTCTTT
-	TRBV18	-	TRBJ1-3	CASSEGSGNTIYF	TGTGCCAGCTCAGAGGGCTCTGGAAACACCATATATTTT
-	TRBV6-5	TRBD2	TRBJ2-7	CASRLAEIYEQYF	TGTGCCAGCCGACTAGCGGAGATCTACGAGCAGTACTTC
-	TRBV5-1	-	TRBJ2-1	CAKQGCSSYNEQFF	TGCGCCAAGCAGGGATGCAGCTCCTACAATGAGCAGTTCTTC
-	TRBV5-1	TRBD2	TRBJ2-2	CASSLRGLAVPGGTGELFF	TGCGCCAGCAGCTTGCGCGGACTAGCGGTTCCTGGGGGAACCGGGGAGCTGTTTTTT
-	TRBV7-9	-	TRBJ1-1	CASSFGGNTEAFF	TGTGCCAGCAGCTTCGGGGGGAACACTGAAGCTTTCTTT
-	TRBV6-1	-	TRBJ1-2	CASSDWGPYGYTF	TGTGCCAGCAGTGATTGGGGGCCCTATGGCTACACCTTC
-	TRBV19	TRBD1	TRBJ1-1	CASSTQQGAWETEAFF	TGTGCCAGTAGTACTCAACAGGGGGCGTGGGAGACTGAAGCTTTCTTT
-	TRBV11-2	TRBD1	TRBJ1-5	CASSPTGGNQPQHF	TGTGCCAGCAGCCCCACAGGGGGCAATCAGCCCCAGCATTTT
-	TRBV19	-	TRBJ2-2	CASSISRASGELFF	TGTGCCAGTAGTATTAGCAGGGCGAGCGGGGAGCTGTTTTTT